This T cell receptor (beta chain) was recovered during a study of OX40 agonist ivuxolimab in advanced cancers. Profiled with immunoSEQ multiplex PCR; TCRdb holds only in-frame clones, not every one. The sample holds 6,000 or so clones; about 70% are singletons and the top ten take 36%. This clone was seen a few times. Deletions cut 0 bases from V and 4 bases from J, with 10 bases between. The length of the CDR3 is 14 residues. Looked up from germline, CDR1 is SGDLS and CDR2 is YYNGEE. This specimen consisted of CD4+ or CD8+ T cells sorted from blood, obtained in a trial of the OX40 agonist ivuxolimab. The chain is built from TRBV9 and TRBJ1-2; D is perhaps TRBD1 (6 bases). The source of this sequence is an adult with an advanced solid tumor such as melanoma, head and neck, liver or kidney cancer. In DNA, the CDR3 is TGTGCCAGCAGCGTAGGGGACACTTCCTATGGCTACACCTTC. Protein: CASSVGDTSYGYTF.